This T cell receptor beta chain was identified during a study of tumor-infiltrating lymphocytes in primary liver carcinoma. Turning to this clonotype: One end of the junction is discordant with germline, which a read error may explain.

This CDR3 contains 16 residues. Per germline, CDR1 LGHNA and CDR2 YNFKEQ. From about 490 ng of total RNA, TCR beta-specific cDNA was reverse-transcribed using a constant-region primer. Three nested multiplex PCR rounds, a slightly modified ARM-PCR, produced the libraries for TCR beta. The first two PCR rounds used TRBV1-TRBV30 primers with a Cbeta primer, approximately 10 cycles each. TCRdb analysed the multiplex PCR reads with MiXCR anew, one entry per CDR3 protein. The sample carries roughly 120,000 distinct CDR3 sequences, 64% recorded once. The source material, about 20-30 mg of unsorted bulk tissue, was used to co-extract RNA and DNA.

This TCR came from a woman aged 60 to 75 with primary liver carcinoma and hepatitis B virus infection. The rearrangement joins TRBV4-2 to TRBJ1-6; the D gene is possibly TRBD1 (6 bases). Sequencing was done on a sample of liver tumor tissue from sampling region 3. Specified subset: tumor region T3, left-lateral pole. The DNA of the CDR3 is TGTGCCAGCAGGCAAGGCCCGGGACACGGGAATTCACCCCTCCACTTT. It codes for CASRQGPGHGNSPLHF.